The 15 T cell receptor beta chains below all came from one sample that was sequenced in a study of T cells in Graves' hyperthyroidism and ophthalmopathy. RNA transcripts provided the source from which TCR beta CDR3 regions were amplified. HTBI primers were the set used in a first-round RT-PCR of the TCR CDR3. TCRdb fed the multiplex PCR reads into MiXCR, producing one record per CDR3 protein. The data show 370,000 or so distinct CDR3 sequences, around 14% seen once. Sequencing used blood. These receptors all come from a woman aged 18-30 years with Graves' hyperthyroidism that later progressed to Graves' ophthalmopathy.

This clonotype was detected only a few times. The chain has TRBV19 and TRBJ2-7; D remains ambiguous. V dropped 3 bases and J dropped 0 bases, with 9 bases sitting between them. Germline V gene data show CDR1 as LNHDA and CDR2 as SQIVND (reference sequence). This CDR3 is 14 amino acids long. CDR3 DNA sequence: TGTGCCAGTAGTATCAAGCTGGCCTCCTACGAGCAGTACTTC. Translated: CASSIKLASYEQYF. Together with reference TRBV19 and TRBJ2-7, the CDR3 gives the full variable domain: DGGITQSPKYLFRKEGQNVTLSCEQNLNHDAMYWYRQDPGQGLRLIYYSQIVNDFQKGDIAEGYSVSREKKESFPLTVTSAQKNPTAFYLCASSIKLASYEQYFGPGTRLTVT.

As for this clonotype: This is likely a read error, given that the CDR3 carries no conserved phenylalanine or tryptophan at its end. CDR3 DNA: TGCGCCAGCAGCCCCCGGTGGGGGGTCCGAGAGACCCAGTACCTC. Translation gives CASSPRWGVRETQYL. The chain has TRBV4-1 and TRBJ2-5, with D tentatively TRBD2 (6 bases). Trimming removed 4 bases at V and 4 bases at J, with 16 bases between. The CDR3 length is 15 residues. Germline V gene lookup returns CDR1 MGHRA and CDR2 YSYEKL.

This clonotype was observed a handful of times. The chain links TRBV27 to TRBJ1-1; 9 bases match TRBD1. Losses at the gene ends were 4 bases for V and 7 bases for J; bases not matched to a gene: 4. The CDR3 has 13 amino acids. Looked up from germline, CDR1 is MNHEY and CDR2 is SMNVEV (reference sequence). CDR3 bases: TGTGCCAGCAGTTGGGGGACAGGGCTTGAAGCTTTCTTT. It specifies CASSWGTGLEAFF.

This clonotype appeared a few times. The V and J genes are TRBV6-1 and TRBJ1-3; D gene unclear. The CDR3 contains 13 residues. The germline gives CDR1 MNHNS, CDR2 SASEGT. Trimming shortened V by 8 bases and J by 1 base, and 9 bases separated the two germline ends. This chain's CDR3 is CASVRESGNTIYF. Here the CDR3 DNA reads TGTGCCAGCGTCCGAGAATCTGGAAACACCATATATTTT.

This clonotype was counted many times. The chain carries TRBV3-1 and TRBJ2-7, with a possible D match to TRBD1 (6 bases). CDR3 length equals 13 residues. V was cut by 3 bases and J by 6 bases, with 12 bases left in between. Per the germline V gene, CDR1 is LGHDT and CDR2 is YNNKEL (reference sequence). The CDR3 spells CASSHNRAGEQYF. The CDR3 DNA reads TGTGCCAGCAGCCATAACAGGGCGGGCGAGCAGTACTTC.

The CDR3 spells CASSQAGGPIDTQYF. In nucleotides, the CDR3 is TGTGCCAGCAGCCAAGCGGGAGGGCCGATAGATACGCAGTATTTT. V gene TRBV7-2 combines with J gene TRBJ2-3; 10 bases fit TRBD2. The CDR3 sequence is 15 residues long. V was clipped by 5 bases and J by 5 bases; unmatched bases: 7. Germline values: CDR1 SGHTA, CDR2 FQGNSA.

This clonotype was seen at least ten times. V is TRBV6-6 and J is TRBJ2-5; D is tentatively TRBD1 or TRBD2 (6 bases each). Germline-derived CDR1 and CDR2 are MNHNY and SVGAGI (reference sequence). Deletions cut 0 bases from V and 5 bases from J, with 13 bases between. This CDR3 has 15 amino acids. The CDR3 DNA reads as TGTGCCAGCAGTTACTCGGCCACAGGGAGGGAGACCCAGTACTTC. It is translated as CASSYSATGRETQYF.

This clonotype came up a few times. This chain uses TRBV19 with TRBJ1-5, with D unresolved. The CDR3 has 16 amino acids. With 1 base removed from V and 5 bases from J, the gap between germline ends came to 15 bases. Germline CDR1 reads LNHDA; CDR2 reads SQIVND (reference sequence). DNA of the CDR3: TGTGCCAGTAGTATAGTGGGCTCGGGAACCTATCAGCCCCAGCATTTT. It yields the protein CASSIVGSGTYQPQHF.

This clonotype was detected ten times or more. The rearrangement joins TRBV7-9 to TRBJ2-6; D not resolved. The CDR3 contains 17 residues. The V gene lost 5 bases and the J gene lost 0 bases, with 14 bases spanning the gap. Germline CDR1 is SEHNR and CDR2 is FQNEAQ (reference sequence). The CDR3 bases are TGTGCCAGCAGCCAGGACGGGTCGCACTCTGGGGCCAACGTCCTGACTTTC. It translates to CASSQDGSHSGANVLTF.

This clonotype was seen a few times. The chain recombines TRBV24-1 with TRBJ2-5; D may be TRBD1 (5 bases). Trimming pared 9 bases from V and 2 bases from J, leaving 12 bases between. This CDR3 region has 13 residues. CDR1 is KGHDR, CDR2 SFDVKD, per germline. CDR3: CATSPDRQETQYF. The DNA for the CDR3 is TGTGCCACCTCCCCCGACAGACAAGAGACCCAGTACTTC.

Regarding this clonotype: It may be a read error: a sequence one base away is much more abundant. The rearrangement uses TRBV30 and TRBJ1-6; D may be TRBD1 (6 bases). The CDR3 runs to 13 residues. CDR1 GTSNPN and CDR2 SVGIG come from the germline V gene (reference sequence). This chain's CDR3 is CAWRLQGNSPPHF. The CDR3, as DNA: TGTGCCTGGAGGCTACAGGGAAATTCACCCCCCCACTTT.

A note on this clonotype: A read error may produce the germline difference seen at one junction end. The chain is built from TRBV18 and TRBJ2-4; the match to TRBD1 covers 7 bases. Per the germline V gene, CDR1 is KGHSH and CDR2 is LQKENI. CDR3 length: 16 residues. The DNA for the CDR3 is TGTGCCAGCTCACATGGGGACAGCCTAGCCAAAGACATTCAGTACTTC. It yields the protein CASSHGDSLAKDIQYF.

J is TRBJ1-4 and V is TRBV20-1; tentative D call: TRBD1 (5 bases). This CDR3 comprises 14 residues. The germline V gene has CDR1 DFQATT and CDR2 SNEGSKA (reference sequence). V was pared by 0 bases and J by 4 bases, with 9 bases between. CDR3 sequence reads: CSARDRGRNEKLFF. The CDR3 region has the DNA TGCAGTGCTAGAGACCGGGGCCGTAATGAAAAACTGTTTTTT.

There are many counts of this clonotype. The chain uses TRBV20-1 and TRBJ2-7; 8 positions agree with TRBD2. After removal of 4 bases from V and 2 bases from J, the junction contained 7 bases not matched to a gene. Per germline, CDR1 DFQATT and CDR2 SNEGSKA (reference sequence). CDR3 length: 14 residues. CDR3 DNA: TGCAGTGCTATGGGCGGGCGGGGGGCCTACGAGCAGTACTTC. Its protein product is CSAMGGRGAYEQYF.

This clonotype was seen more than once but under ten times. The genes are TRBV20-1 and TRBJ2-5; TRBD2 agrees at 13 bases. Trimming took 6 bases from V and 3 from J; bases not matched to a gene: 7. The V gene's germline CDR1 is DFQATT and CDR2 SNEGSKA (reference sequence). CDR3 length equals 15 residues. The CDR3 region has the DNA TGCAGTGCCACCCGTGGGACTAGCGGGAAAGAGACCCAGTACTTC. Its protein product is CSATRGTSGKETQYF.